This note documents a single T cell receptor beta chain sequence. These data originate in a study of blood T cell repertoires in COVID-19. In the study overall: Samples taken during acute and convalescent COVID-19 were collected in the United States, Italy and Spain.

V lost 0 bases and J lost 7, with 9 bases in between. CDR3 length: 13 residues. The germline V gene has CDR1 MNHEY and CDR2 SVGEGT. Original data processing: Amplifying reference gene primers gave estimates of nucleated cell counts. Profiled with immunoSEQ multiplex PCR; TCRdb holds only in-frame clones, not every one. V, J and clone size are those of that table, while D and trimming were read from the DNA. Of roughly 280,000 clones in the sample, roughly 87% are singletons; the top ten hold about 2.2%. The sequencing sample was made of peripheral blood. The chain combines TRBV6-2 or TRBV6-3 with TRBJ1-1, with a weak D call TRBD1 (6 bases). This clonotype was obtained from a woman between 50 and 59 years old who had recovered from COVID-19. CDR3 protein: CASSYSSGVEAFF. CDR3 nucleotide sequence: TGTGCCAGCAGTTACTCGTCAGGGGTTGAAGCTTTCTTT.